This TCR beta chain derives from a study of blood T cell repertoires in COVID-19. The overall study: PBMCs, B-cell-depleted T cells, or T cells provided the cDNA or gDNA that made up the material.

Germline CDR1 is SGHRS and CDR2 is YFSETQ. This CDR3 is 15 amino acids long. V lost 1 base and J lost 3, with 12 bases in between. In this sample, this clone turned up a few times. Methods used by the authors: Reference gene primer amplification gave estimated nucleated cell counts. Clones were sequenced by immunoSEQ multiplex PCR, and TCRdb holds only the in-frame ones, with some missing. Clonal size and the V and J genes are those of that table, whereas D and trimming came from the DNA. The sample holds about 110,000 clones, 85% seen once. This TCR came from a man in his fifties with acute or convalescent COVID-19. This sequence joins TRBV5-1 and TRBJ2-3, with a weak D call TRBD2 (5 bases). The sequencing input was peripheral blood. The chain's CDR3 is CASSLFEGWTDTQYF. The CDR3, as DNA: TGCGCCAGCAGCTTGTTCGAGGGTTGGACAGATACGCAGTATTTT.